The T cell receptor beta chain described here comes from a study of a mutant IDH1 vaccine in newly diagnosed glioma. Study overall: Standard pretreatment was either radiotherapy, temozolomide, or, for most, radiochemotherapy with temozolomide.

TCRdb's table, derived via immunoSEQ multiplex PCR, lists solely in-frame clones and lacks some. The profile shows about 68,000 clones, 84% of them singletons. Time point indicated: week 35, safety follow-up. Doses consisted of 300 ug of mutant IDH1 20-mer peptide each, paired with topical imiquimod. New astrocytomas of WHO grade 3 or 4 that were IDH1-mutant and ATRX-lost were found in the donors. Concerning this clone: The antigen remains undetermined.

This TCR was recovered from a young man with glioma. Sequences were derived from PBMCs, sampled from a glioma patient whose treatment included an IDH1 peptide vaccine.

For the CDR3, the DNA is TGTGCTCTTGTAGGGGGGACTGAAGCTTTCTTT. This codes for CALVGGTEAFF. The chain carries TRBV7-7 and TRBJ1-1; TRBD1 is a possible D gene (6 bases). The CDR3 is 11 amino acids. In germline, CDR1 is SSHAT, CDR2 FNYEAQ (reference sequence).